These T cell receptor beta chains were read from a single sample in a study of beta chain features in type 1 diabetes. Method: immunoSEQ multiplex PCR; TCRdb's copy keeps in-frame clones and lacks some. The sample has 400,000 to 600,000 clones; about 29% are singletons. The sequencing input was naive CD4+ T cells from blood. The receptors here all came from a man younger than 35 in good health. CDR3s include the opening cysteine and the closing phenylalanine or tryptophan. The order of the fields is V gene, D gene, J gene, clone size, CDR3 DNA, CDR3 protein. D genes are given only for firm matches. The size field is filled for only some rows; it gives once, few, many or a size class.

TRBV30,.,TRBJ2-1,few,TGTGCCTGGAGGGACATCGGAAATGAGCAGTTCTTC,CAWRDIGNEQFF
TRBV7-8,.,TRBJ2-3,.,TGTGCCAGCAGCTCCCGACAGAGTTCTAGCACAGATACGCAGTATTTT,CASSSRQSSSTDTQYF
TRBV29-1,.,TRBJ1-2,few,TGCAGCGTTGTGCAGGGGCAGGGCTATGGCTACACCTTC,CSVVQGQGYGYTF
TRBV14,.,TRBJ2-7,few,TGTGCCAGCAGCCTTGATTACGAGCAGTACTTC,CASSLDYEQYF
TRBV27,.,TRBJ2-7,few,TGTGCCAGCACCACGCTGGGCAACGAGCAGTACTTC,CASTTLGNEQYF
TRBV25-1,.,TRBJ2-1,.,TGTGCCAGCAGTGAAGGGGGCTCTCCCTACAATGAGCAGTTCTTC,CASSEGGSPYNEQFF
TRBV21-1,.,TRBJ2-1,.,TGTGCCAGCAGCGGGCGGGAATACAATGAGCAGTTCTTC,CASSGREYNEQFF
TRBV29-1,.,TRBJ2-5,.,TGCAGCGTCGGAGGGGTGGACGAGACCCAGTACTTC,CSVGGVDETQYF
TRBV11-2,TRBD2,TRBJ2-3,few,TGTGCCAGCAGCTCTACCCCGGCTCCTAGCGGGGGGCAGTATTTT,CASSSTPAPSGGQYF
TRBV30,TRBD1,TRBJ1-1,.,TGTGCCTGGAGTATAGGGGGCCCTGAAGCTTTCTTT,CAWSIGGPEAFF
TRBV5-6,.,TRBJ2-3,.,TGTGCCAGCAGCTTCGGGGTCTCAGATACGCAGTATTTT,CASSFGVSDTQYF
TRBV11-2,.,TRBJ2-2,.,TGTGCCAGCAGCCCCCGTGGGCGGTACCACACCGGGGAGCTGTTTTTT,CASSPRGRYHTGELFF
TRBV27,.,TRBJ1-2,.,TGTGCCAGCACATCTCCGGGTGTTAACTATGGCTACACCTTC,CASTSPGVNYGYTF
TRBV25-1,.,TRBJ1-5,few,TGTGCCAGCAGTGACGGACGCGATCAGCCCCAGCATTTT,CASSDGRDQPQHF
TRBV4-2,TRBD2,TRBJ2-3,.,TGTGCCAGCAGCCAAAAAGCGGGGAACACAGATACGCAGTATTTT,CASSQKAGNTDTQYF
TRBV2,TRBD1,TRBJ1-2,few,TGTGCCTCAGCCTCGGACAGGGACCTGGGCTACACCTTC,CASASDRDLGYTF
TRBV5-4,.,TRBJ2-5,few,TGTGCCAGCAGCTTGGGAGGGGCACAGGGACGGGGGGAGCAGTACTTC,CASSLGGAQGRGEQYF
TRBV4-3,TRBD1,TRBJ2-1,.,TGCGCCAGCAGCCAAGTCGGGACAGCTAACAATGAGCAGTTCTTC,CASSQVGTANNEQFF
TRBV5-4,TRBD2,TRBJ2-1,.,TGTGCCAGCAGCTTGGATCGCTGGGGACTAGCGGTTTACAATGAGCAGTTCTTC,CASSLDRWGLAVYNEQFF
TRBV30,TRBD1,TRBJ1-2,.,TGTGCCTGGACCGGGACAGCTAACTATGGCTACACCTTC,CAWTGTANYGYTF
TRBV29-1,TRBD2,TRBJ2-7,.,TGCAGCGTTGAAGGCGCGGGAGACGAGCAGTACTTC,CSVEGAGDEQYF
TRBV20-1,.,TRBJ2-7,.,TGCAGTGCAAAACAGGGTCTCGAGCAGTACTTC,CSAKQGLEQYF
TRBV7-9,TRBD1,TRBJ2-7,few,TGTGCCAGCAGCTCAAGGGACAGGGGAATCTACGAGCAGTACTTC,CASSSRDRGIYEQYF
TRBV30,.,TRBJ1-4,.,TGTGCCTGGAATCAAGGGTCCCCGTCGGTCCTGTTTTTT,CAWNQGSPSVLFF
TRBV6-5,.,TRBJ2-1,few,TGTGCCAGCAGTTACAGAGGCGATGAGCAGTTCTTC,CASSYRGDEQFF
TRBV7-8,TRBD1,TRBJ2-2,.,TGTGCCAGCAGCCGACAGGGACGAGTCACCGGGGAGCTGTTTTTT,CASSRQGRVTGELFF
TRBV15,.,TRBJ2-2,.,TGTGCCACCAGCAGAGGAGACCAGGGGGGAACCGGGGAGCTGTTTTTT,CATSRGDQGGTGELFF
TRBV7-9,.,TRBJ2-5,few,TGTGCCAGCAGCTTAGGAGGGCCCGAAGAGACCCAGTACTTC,CASSLGGPEETQYF
TRBV5-1,.,TRBJ2-1,.,TGCGCCAGCAGCTTGGGTCCCCAGCGGGATGAGCAGTTCTTC,CASSLGPQRDEQFF
TRBV4-3,.,TRBJ1-4,few,TGCGCCAGCAGCCAGAGGGCTACAGTTGGTGAAAAACTGTTTTTT,CASSQRATVGEKLFF
TRBV30,.,TRBJ2-3,.,TGTGCCTGGAGAGCCCCATATGGCGCAGATACGCAGTATTTT,CAWRAPYGADTQYF
TRBV5-1,.,TRBJ2-7,once,TGCGCCAGCAGCTGGGGATCTAAAATGGGAGAGCAGTACTTC,CASSWGSKMGEQYF
TRBV30,.,TRBJ2-7,.,TGTGCCTGGAGCTCTGGGGGAACCCCAAACTACGAGCAGTACTTC,CAWSSGGTPNYEQYF
TRBV2,.,TRBJ1-1,.,TGTGCCAGCAGTGCGGGTCGCACTGAAGCTTTCTTT,CASSAGRTEAFF
TRBV29-1,.,TRBJ1-2,few,TGCAGCGTTGAAGAAAGGACGCCGGACTATGGCTACACCTTC,CSVEERTPDYGYTF
TRBV4-3,.,TRBJ2-3,few,TGCGCCAGCAGCTCACCCCTCGGTCCTTCTACGGGAGATACGCAGTATTTT,CASSSPLGPSTGDTQYF
TRBV7-9,.,TRBJ2-7,.,TGTGCCAGCAGCTTCCATAGCGGAGACTCCTACGAGCAGTACTTC,CASSFHSGDSYEQYF
TRBV20-1,.,TRBJ1-2,.,TGCAGTGCTAGGGGTCCCTATGGCTACACCTTC,CSARGPYGYTF
TRBV11-2,.,TRBJ1-2,.,TGTGCCAGCAGCCAAAGCGGCTATGGCTACACCTTC,CASSQSGYGYTF
TRBV10-3,.,TRBJ1-5,once,TGTGCCATCAGTGAGTCGAGGGACGGTGATCAGCCCCAGCATTTT,CAISESRDGDQPQHF
TRBV5-1,.,TRBJ2-5,.,TGCGCCAGCAGCTTGTTTAATACGGGACAAGAGACCCAGTACTTC,CASSLFNTGQETQYF
TRBV19,.,TRBJ2-7,few,TGTGCCAGTAGTAGGGACGGTGCCTACGAGCAGTACTTC,CASSRDGAYEQYF
TRBV4-2,.,TRBJ2-1,once,TGTGCCAGCAGCCAAGATGAGAGACAGGTTAAAAATGAGCAGTTCTTC,CASSQDERQVKNEQFF
TRBV9,TRBD1,TRBJ2-5,.,TGTGCCAGCAGCGTAGGACAGGGCCAAGAGACCCAGTACTTC,CASSVGQGQETQYF
TRBV25-1,TRBD1,TRBJ1-1,.,TGTGCCAGCCAGGGGGCCACCCTTAACACTGAAGCTTTCTTT,CASQGATLNTEAFF
TRBV19,TRBD1,TRBJ2-7,.,TGTGCCAGTACCTCGGGGGACAGGTACTACGAGCAGTACTTC,CASTSGDRYYEQYF
TRBV9,.,TRBJ2-3,.,TGTGCCAGCAGCGTTTCACCTCTTAGCACAGATACGCAGTATTTT,CASSVSPLSTDTQYF
TRBV5-4,.,TRBJ2-5,few,TGTGCCAGCAGCTTGGTAACAGGAAGGGAGACCCAGTACTTC,CASSLVTGRETQYF
TRBV6-6,TRBD2,TRBJ2-7,.,TGTGCCACAAACGGCGGGAGCAGGTCCTACGAGCAGTACTTC,CATNGGSRSYEQYF
TRBV9,TRBD1,TRBJ1-3,few,TGTGCCAGCAGCTTAGGACAGGGTATCTCTGGAAACACCATATATTTT,CASSLGQGISGNTIYF
TRBV21-1,.,TRBJ2-3,few,TGTGCCAGCAGCAATTCCGGGCACGGGAGCACAGATACGCAGTATTTT,CASSNSGHGSTDTQYF